Only one count was recorded for the clone carrying this T cell receptor beta chain. Its specificity is unknown. This entry is derived from a study of T cell responses to AZD1222 COVID-19 vaccine. The table came from immunoSEQ multiplex PCR; TCRdb's copy has only in-frame clones and leaves some out. The top ten clones hold about 27% of a sample with about 120,000 clones, 80% to 90% of them seen once. Findings of the study overall: Mostly white British, mostly female donors; authors suggested clonal diversity may be underestimated. The repertoires were collected only after the peak T cell response. Close to half of spike-specific TCRs reportedly recognize unmutated variant regions.

The sequence was collected from an adult who received the AZD1222 COVID-19 vaccine. Sequencing was performed on peripheral blood, taken 28 days after the second AZD1222 dose.

The DNA for the CDR3 is TGTGCCAGCAGGCGCGGGACAGCGTATGAAAAACTGTTTTTT. Its translation is CASRRGTAYEKLFF. The chain combines TRBV27 with TRBJ1-4; 7 bases line up with TRBD1. The CDR3 contains 14 residues. Losses at the gene ends were 6 bases for V and 6 bases for J; bases not matched to a gene: 7. In germline, CDR1 is MNHEY, CDR2 SMNVEV (reference sequence).